This T cell receptor beta chain was identified in a study of CD8+ T cells in alopecia areata. Study context: Treated patients received oral tofacitinib, 5 to 10 mg twice daily. Study outcomes and limitations: It was lesional scalp, especially alopecia totalis/universalis, that showed higher clonality than normal scalp.

Treatment noted: oral pan-JAK inhibitor, 5-10 mg twice daily. Reverse transcription of extracted RNA yielded cDNA, which provided the sequencing template. Sequencing was performed with immunoSEQ multiplex PCR; in TCRdb, only in-frame clones are kept and a portion is missing. Of roughly 120,000 clones listed, more than 40% are singletons. As regards this clone: What it binds is unknown.

This TCR was recovered from a human donor with alopecia areata. Sequenced here: CD4+ T cells sorted from blood, sampled at week 4, from a patient treated with tofacitinib.

CDR3 nucleotide sequence: TGTGCCTGGGGACTAGCGGGAGGAGGTGAGCAGTTCTTC. Residues: CAWGLAGGGEQFF. V and J are TRBV30 and TRBJ2-1; TRBD2 aligns across 14 bases. This CDR3 region has 13 residues. Germline V gene data show CDR1 as GTSNPN and CDR2 as SVGIG (reference sequence). After removal of 5 bases from V and 9 bases from J, the junction contained 3 bases not matched to a gene.